The 5 T cell receptor beta chains listed next were all sequenced from one sample in a study of T cell clusters in autoimmune cytopenias. TRB amplification used roughly 250 ng of peripheral blood genomic DNA. TRB was amplified by touch-down multiplex PCR, primer pools A and B combined. Reanalyzing the multiplex PCR reads, TCRdb keeps one entry per CDR3 protein, without DNA. This specimen shows over 5,500 distinct CDR3 sequences; the ten leading clones hold around 4.8%. These data were likewise used in another study, on T cell repertoires in aging, cancer and after chemotherapy.

The source material was peripheral blood. The origin of the receptors is a human donor in good health.

The chain's CDR3 is CASSSPLSKGIYEQYF. The chain is built from TRBV27 and TRBJ2-7; TCRdb calls TRBD1, which cannot be checked without DNA. The length of the CDR3 is 16 residues. Germline CDR1 is MNHEY and CDR2 is SMNVEV (reference sequence).

V usage is TRBV27 and J usage is TRBJ2-3. The length of the CDR3 is 15 residues. In germline, CDR1 is MNHEY, CDR2 SMNVEV (reference sequence). Here the CDR3 reads CASSSRKILTDTQYF.

Frequency places this clonotype as medium-sized. The CDR3 loop is CSVIENSNQPQHF. The chain is built from TRBV29-1 and TRBJ1-5. The CDR3 extends over 13 amino acids. Looked up from germline, CDR1 is SQVTM and CDR2 is ANQGSEA.

This chain joins TRBV27 and TRBJ2-7; there is no DNA to check the TCRdb D call of TRBD1. The CDR3 runs to 13 residues. The germline CDR1 and CDR2 sequences are MNHEY and SMNVEV (reference sequence). The CDR3 reads CASSLERGGEQYF.

The gene calls are TRBV7-2 and TRBJ1-4; TCRdb names TRBD1, which stays unverified in the absence of DNA. CDR1 and CDR2 from the germline V gene are SGHTA and FQGNSA. The CDR3 contains 14 residues. CDR3 loop: CASSSGTGNEKLFF. Looking up the rest from reference TRBV7-2 and TRBJ1-4 gives the full variable domain: GAGVSQSPSNKVTEKGKDVELRCDPISGHTALYWYRQSLGQGLEFLIYFQGNSAPDKSGLPSDRFSAERTGGSVSTLTIQRTQQEDSAVYLCASSSGTGNEKLFFGSGTQLSVL.